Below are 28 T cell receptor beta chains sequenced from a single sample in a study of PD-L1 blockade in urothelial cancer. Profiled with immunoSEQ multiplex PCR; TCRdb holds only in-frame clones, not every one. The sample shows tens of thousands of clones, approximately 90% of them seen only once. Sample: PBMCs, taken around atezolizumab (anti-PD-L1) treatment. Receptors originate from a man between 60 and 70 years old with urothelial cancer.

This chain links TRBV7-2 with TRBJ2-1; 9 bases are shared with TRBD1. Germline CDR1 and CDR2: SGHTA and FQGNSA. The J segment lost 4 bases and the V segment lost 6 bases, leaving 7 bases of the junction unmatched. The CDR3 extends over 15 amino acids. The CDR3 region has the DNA TGTGCCAGCAGTTACCGGGACAGGGATTACAATGAGCAGTTCTTC. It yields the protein CASSYRDRDYNEQFF.

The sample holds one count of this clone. The CDR3 loop reads CASSPGRGNTGELFF. The CDR3 DNA follows: TGTGCCAGCAGCCCTGGGAGGGGGAACACCGGGGAGCTGTTTTTT. The chain is built from TRBV7-2 and TRBJ2-2, with TRBD2 matching 7 bases. The CDR3 sequence is 15 residues long. With 5 bases clipped from V and 1 base from J, the junction kept 4 bases outside the gene matches. Germline loops: CDR1 SGHTA, CDR2 FQGNSA. Supplemented by reference TRBV7-2 and TRBJ2-2, the full variable domain reads GAGVSQSPSNKVTEKGKDVELRCDPISGHTALYWYRQSLGQGLEFLIYFQGNSAPDKSGLPSDRFSAERTGGSVSTLTIQRTQQEDSAVYLCASSPGRGNTGELFFGEGSRLTVL.

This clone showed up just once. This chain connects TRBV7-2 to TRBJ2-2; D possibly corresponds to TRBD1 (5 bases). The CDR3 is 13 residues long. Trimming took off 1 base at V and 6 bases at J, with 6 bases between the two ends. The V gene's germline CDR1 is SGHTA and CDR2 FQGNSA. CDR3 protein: CASSLDRPGELFF. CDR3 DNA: TGTGCCAGCAGCTTAGACAGGCCCGGGGAGCTGTTTTTT.

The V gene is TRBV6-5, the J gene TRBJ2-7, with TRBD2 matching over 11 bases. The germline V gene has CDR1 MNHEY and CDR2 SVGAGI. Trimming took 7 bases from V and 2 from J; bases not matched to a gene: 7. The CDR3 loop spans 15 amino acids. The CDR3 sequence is CASTRSLAGAYEQYF. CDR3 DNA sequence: TGTGCCAGCACTCGATCACTAGCGGGAGCCTACGAGCAGTACTTC.

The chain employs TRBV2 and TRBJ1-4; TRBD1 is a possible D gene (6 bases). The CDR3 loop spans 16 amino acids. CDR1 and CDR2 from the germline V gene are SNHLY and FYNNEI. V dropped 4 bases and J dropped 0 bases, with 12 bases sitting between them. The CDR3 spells CASSGGTHPTNEKLFF. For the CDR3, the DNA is TGTGCCAGCAGTGGGGGGACACACCCAACTAATGAAAAACTGTTTTTT.

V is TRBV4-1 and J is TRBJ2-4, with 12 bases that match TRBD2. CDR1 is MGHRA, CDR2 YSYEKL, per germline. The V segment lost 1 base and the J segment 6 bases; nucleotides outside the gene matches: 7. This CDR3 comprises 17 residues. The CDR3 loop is CASSQGLAGAFRNIQYF. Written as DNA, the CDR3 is TGCGCCAGCAGCCAAGGACTAGCGGGGGCTTTCAGAAACATTCAGTACTTC.

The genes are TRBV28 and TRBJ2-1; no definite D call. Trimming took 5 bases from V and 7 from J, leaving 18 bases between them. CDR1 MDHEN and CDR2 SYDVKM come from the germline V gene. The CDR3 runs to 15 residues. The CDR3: CASSPPKAARNEQFF. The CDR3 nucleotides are TGTGCCAGCAGTCCACCCAAGGCAGCGCGAAATGAGCAGTTCTTC.

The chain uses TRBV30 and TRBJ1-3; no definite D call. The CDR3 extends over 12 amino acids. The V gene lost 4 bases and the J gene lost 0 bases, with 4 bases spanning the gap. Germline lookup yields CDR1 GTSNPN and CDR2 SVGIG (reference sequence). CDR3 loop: CAWTSSGNTIYF. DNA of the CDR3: TGTGCCTGGACCAGCTCTGGAAACACCATATATTTT.

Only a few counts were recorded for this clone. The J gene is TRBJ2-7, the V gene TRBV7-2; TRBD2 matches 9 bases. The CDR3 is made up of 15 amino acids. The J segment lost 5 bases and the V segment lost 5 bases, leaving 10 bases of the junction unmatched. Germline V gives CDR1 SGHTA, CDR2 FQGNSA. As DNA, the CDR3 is TGTGCCAGCAGCCGGACCGGGACTAGCTACCACGAGCAGTACTTC. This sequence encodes CASSRTGTSYHEQYF.

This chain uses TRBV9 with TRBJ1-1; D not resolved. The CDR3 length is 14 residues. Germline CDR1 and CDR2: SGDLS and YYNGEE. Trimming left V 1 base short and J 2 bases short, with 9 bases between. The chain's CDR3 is CASSVLTINTEAFF. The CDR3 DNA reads TGTGCCAGCAGCGTATTAACAATTAACACTGAAGCTTTCTTT.

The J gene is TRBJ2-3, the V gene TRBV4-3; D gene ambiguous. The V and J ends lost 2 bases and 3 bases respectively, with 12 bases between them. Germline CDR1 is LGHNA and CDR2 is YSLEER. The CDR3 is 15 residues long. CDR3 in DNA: TGCGCCAGCAGCCAATACGTCAGTAATACAGATACGCAGTATTTT. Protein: CASSQYVSNTDTQYF.

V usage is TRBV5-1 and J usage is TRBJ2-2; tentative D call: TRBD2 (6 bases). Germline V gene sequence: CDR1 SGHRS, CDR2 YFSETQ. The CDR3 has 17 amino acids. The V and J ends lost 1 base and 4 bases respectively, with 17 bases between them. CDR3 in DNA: TGCGCCAGCAGCTTGTTTCTGGTAGCGGAAATCACCGGGGAGCTGTTTTTT. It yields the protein CASSLFLVAEITGELFF.

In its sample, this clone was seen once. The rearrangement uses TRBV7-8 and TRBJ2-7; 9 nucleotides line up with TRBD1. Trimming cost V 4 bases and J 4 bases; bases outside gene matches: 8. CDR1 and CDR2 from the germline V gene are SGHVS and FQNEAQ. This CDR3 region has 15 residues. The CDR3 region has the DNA TGTGCCAGCAGCTCCCGCCGGGACAGGGCGTACGAGCAGTACTTC. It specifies CASSSRRDRAYEQYF.

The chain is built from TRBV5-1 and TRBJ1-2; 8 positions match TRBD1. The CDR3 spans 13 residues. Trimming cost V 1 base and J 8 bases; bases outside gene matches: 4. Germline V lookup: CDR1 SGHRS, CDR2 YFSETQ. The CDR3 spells CASSLQGAQGYTF. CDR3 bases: TGCGCCAGCAGCTTGCAGGGGGCCCAAGGCTACACCTTC.

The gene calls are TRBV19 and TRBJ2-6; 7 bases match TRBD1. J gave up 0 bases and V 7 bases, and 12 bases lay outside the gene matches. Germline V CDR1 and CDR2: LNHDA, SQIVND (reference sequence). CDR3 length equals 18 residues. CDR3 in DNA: TGTGCCAGTACCCACAGGGACAGAGCCGACTCTGGGGCCAACGTCCTGACTTTC. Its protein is CASTHRDRADSGANVLTF.

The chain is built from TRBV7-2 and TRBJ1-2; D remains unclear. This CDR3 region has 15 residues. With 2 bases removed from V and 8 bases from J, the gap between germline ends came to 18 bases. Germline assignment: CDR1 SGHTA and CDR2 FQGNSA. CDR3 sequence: CASSLNGLLTPGYTF. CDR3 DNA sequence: TGTGCCAGCAGCTTAAACGGGTTACTCACCCCCGGCTACACCTTC.

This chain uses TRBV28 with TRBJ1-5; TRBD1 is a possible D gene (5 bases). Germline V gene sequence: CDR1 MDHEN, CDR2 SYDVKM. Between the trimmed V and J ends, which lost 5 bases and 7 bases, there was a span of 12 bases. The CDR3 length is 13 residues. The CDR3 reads CASSITGEQPQHF. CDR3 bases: TGTGCCAGCAGTATCACAGGAGAACAGCCCCAGCATTTT.

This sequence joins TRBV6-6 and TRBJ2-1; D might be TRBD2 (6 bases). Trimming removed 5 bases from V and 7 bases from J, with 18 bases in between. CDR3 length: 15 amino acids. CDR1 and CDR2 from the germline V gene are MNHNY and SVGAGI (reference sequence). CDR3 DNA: TGTGCCAGCAGTACCTTTTCGGGAGTATTGAATGAGCAGTTCTTC. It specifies CASSTFSGVLNEQFF.

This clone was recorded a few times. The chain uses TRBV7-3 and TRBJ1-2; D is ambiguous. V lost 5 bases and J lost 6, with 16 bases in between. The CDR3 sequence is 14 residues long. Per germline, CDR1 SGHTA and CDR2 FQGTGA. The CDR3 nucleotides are TGTGCCAGCAGCCCCCGGACCCCGGGAAATGGCTACACCTTC. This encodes CASSPRTPGNGYTF.

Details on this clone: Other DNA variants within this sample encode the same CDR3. CDR3 sequence reads: CASSLAGGSNQPQHF. The CDR3 DNA follows: TGCGCCAGCAGCTTGGCCGGGGGTAGCAATCAGCCCCAGCATTTT. This rearrangement joins TRBV5-1 to TRBJ1-5; maybe TRBD1 (5 bases). V lost 0 bases and J 0 bases, leaving 7 bases between the germline ends. The CDR3 covers 15 residues. Looked up from germline, CDR1 is SGHRS and CDR2 is YFSETQ.

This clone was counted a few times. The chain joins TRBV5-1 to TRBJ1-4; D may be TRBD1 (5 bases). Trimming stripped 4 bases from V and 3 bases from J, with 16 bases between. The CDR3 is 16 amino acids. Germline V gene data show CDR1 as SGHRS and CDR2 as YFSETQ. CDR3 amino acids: CASSLAPAGANEKLFF. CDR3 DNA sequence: TGCGCCAGCAGCCTGGCCCCCGCGGGGGCTAATGAAAAACTGTTTTTT.

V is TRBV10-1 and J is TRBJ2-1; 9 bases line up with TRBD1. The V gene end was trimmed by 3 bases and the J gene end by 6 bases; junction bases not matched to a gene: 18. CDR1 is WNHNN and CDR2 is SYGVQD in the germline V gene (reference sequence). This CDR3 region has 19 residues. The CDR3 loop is CASSETGQGKSSWSNEQFF. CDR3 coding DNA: TGCGCCAGCAGTGAAACGGGACAGGGAAAAAGTTCTTGGTCCAATGAGCAGTTCTTC.

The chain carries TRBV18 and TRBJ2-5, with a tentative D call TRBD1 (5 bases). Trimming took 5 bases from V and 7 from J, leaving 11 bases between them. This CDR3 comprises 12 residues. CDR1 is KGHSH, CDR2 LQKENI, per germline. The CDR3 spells CASSDDQGTQYF. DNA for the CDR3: TGTGCCAGCTCAGACGACCAGGGGACCCAGTACTTC.

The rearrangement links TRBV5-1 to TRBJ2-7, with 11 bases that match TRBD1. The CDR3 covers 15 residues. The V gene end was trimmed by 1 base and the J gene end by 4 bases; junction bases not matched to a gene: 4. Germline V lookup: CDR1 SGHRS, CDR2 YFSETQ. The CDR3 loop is CASSLTGQGAYEQYF. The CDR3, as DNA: TGCGCCAGCAGCTTGACAGGACAGGGGGCTTACGAGCAGTACTTC. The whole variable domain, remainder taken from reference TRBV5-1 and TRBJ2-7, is KAGVTQTPRYLIKTRGQQVTLSCSPISGHRSVSWYQQTPGQGLQFLFEYFSETQRNKGNFPGRFSGRQFSNSRSEMNVSTLELGDSALYLCASSLTGQGAYEQYFGPGTRLTVT.

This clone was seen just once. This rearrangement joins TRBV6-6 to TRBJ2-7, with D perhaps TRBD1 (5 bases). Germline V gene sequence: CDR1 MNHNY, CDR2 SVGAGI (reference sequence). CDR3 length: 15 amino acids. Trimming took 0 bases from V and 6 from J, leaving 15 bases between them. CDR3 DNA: TGTGCCAGCAGTTACTCACGAAAGGGTAGGGGCGAGCAGTACTTC. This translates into CASSYSRKGRGEQYF.

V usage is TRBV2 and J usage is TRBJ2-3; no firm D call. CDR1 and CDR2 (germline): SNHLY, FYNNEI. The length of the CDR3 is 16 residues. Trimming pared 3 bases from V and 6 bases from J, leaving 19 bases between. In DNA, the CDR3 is TGTGCCAGCAGTGACTCTAGAGGTGCTGTCGTGGATACGCAGTATTTT. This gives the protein CASSDSRGAVVDTQYF.

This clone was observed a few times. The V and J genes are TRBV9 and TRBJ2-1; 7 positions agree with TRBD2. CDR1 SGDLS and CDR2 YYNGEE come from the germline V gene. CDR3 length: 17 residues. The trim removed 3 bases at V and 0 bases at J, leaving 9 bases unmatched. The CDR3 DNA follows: TGTGCCAGCAGCGAGGGTCCGGGGGGTTACTCCTACAATGAGCAGTTCTTC. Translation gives CASSEGPGGYSYNEQFF.

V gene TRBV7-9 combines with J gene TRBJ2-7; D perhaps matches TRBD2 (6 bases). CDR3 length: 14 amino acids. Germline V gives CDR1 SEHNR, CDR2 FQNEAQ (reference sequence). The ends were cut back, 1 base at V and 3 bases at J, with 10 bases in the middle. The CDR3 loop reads CASSLETGVYEQYF. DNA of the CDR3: TGTGCCAGCAGCTTAGAAACGGGAGTCTACGAGCAGTACTTC. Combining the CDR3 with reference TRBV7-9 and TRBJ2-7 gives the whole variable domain DTGVSQNPRHKITKRGQNVTFRCDPISEHNRLYWYRQTLGQGPEFLTYFQNEAQLEKSRLLSDRFSAERPKGSFSTLEIQRTEQGDSAMYLCASSLETGVYEQYFGPGTRLTVT.